This T cell receptor beta chain emerged from a study of cytomegalovirus exposure and HLA in healthy donors. Germline CDR1 reads MNHEY; CDR2 reads SMNVEV (reference sequence). Trimming at V came to 5 bases and at J to 1 base, leaving 7 bases not matched to a gene. The CDR3 contains 17 residues. PCR primers comprised 60 Vbeta and 13 Jbeta primers. Sequenced by immunoSEQ multiplex PCR; TCRdb stores in-frame clones only, minus some. The sample has under 250,000 clones, approximately 85% seen once. A word on this clone: What it binds is unknown.

General study points: Indistinguishability led to the exclusion of some V segments, TRBV6-2 and TRBV6-3 included.

The receptor's source is a woman aged 40 to 49 in good health and CMV-seronegative. Sequenced: PBMCs. The rearrangement links TRBV27 to TRBJ2-1; 11 bases match TRBD2. This CDR3 reads CASSGDTSGSSYNEQFF. In DNA form, the CDR3 reads TGTGCCAGCAGTGGGGATACTAGCGGGAGTTCCTACAATGAGCAGTTCTTC.